One and the same sample provided the 30 T cell receptor beta chains below, sequenced in a study of shared clonotypes between healthy human individuals. This table comes from immunoSEQ multiplex PCR, and its TCRdb copy is limited to in-frame clones, with some not included. The table has hundreds of thousands of clones, around three quarters seen once. The sample consisted of PBMCs. The receptor set was obtained from a woman aged 40 to 50 in good health. Some clones in this sample may be carry-over from other donors' samples.

Remarks on this clone: A far larger clone is just one base off, so this is likely a read error. This chain connects TRBV18 to TRBJ1-1; D unclear. Germline V lookup: CDR1 KGHSH, CDR2 LQKENI. There are 13 residues in the CDR3. The CDR3 DNA sequence: TGTACCAGCTCACAAGACGGGGACACTGAAGCTTTCTTT. It specifies CTSSQDGDTEAFF.

The rearrangement links TRBV7-2 to TRBJ1-5; possibly TRBD1 for D (6 bases). With 1 base removed from V and 2 bases from J, the gap between germline ends came to 12 bases. This CDR3 is built from 16 residues. CDR1 is SGHTA, CDR2 FQGNSA, per germline. CDR3 sequence (DNA): TGTGCCAGCAGCTTAGTGGGGGGCAGGGGCAATCAGCCCCAGCATTTT. It codes for CASSLVGGRGNQPQHF.

This rearrangement joins TRBV12-5 to TRBJ1-1, with D maybe TRBD1 (5 bases). CDR1 and CDR2 from the germline V gene are LGHNT and FRNRAP. V was cut by 7 bases and J by 6 bases, with 18 bases left in between. The CDR3 spans 14 residues. The CDR3 region has the DNA TGTGCTAGTGCTAAGAGGGGAGCGGACGCTGAAGCTTTCTTT. The encoded protein is CASAKRGADAEAFF. The full variable domain, rest sourced from reference TRBV12-5 and TRBJ1-1, is DARVTQTPRHKVTEMGQEVTMRCQPILGHNTVFWYRQTMMQGLELLAYFRNRAPLDDSGMPKDRFSAEMPDATLATLKIQPSEPRDSAVYFCASAKRGADAEAFFGQGTRLTVV.

This chain links TRBV11-2 with TRBJ2-1; 9 nucleotides match TRBD2. V lost 6 bases, J lost 7 bases, and 7 bases stayed unmatched. This CDR3 has 14 residues. The germline gives CDR1 SGHAT, CDR2 FQNNGV. The DNA of the CDR3 is TGTGCCAGCAGGGTAGCGGGAGCTAATAATGAGCAGTTCTTC. Protein: CASRVAGANNEQFF.

This chain joins TRBV28 and TRBJ2-1, with 8 positions matching TRBD1. J was trimmed by 5 bases and V by 6 bases; bases with no gene match: 6. CDR1 MDHEN and CDR2 SYDVKM come from the germline V gene. This CDR3 comprises 14 residues. CDR3 nucleotide sequence: TGTGCCAGCAGACCCGGACAGGGTCACAATGAGCAGTTCTTC. This gives the protein CASRPGQGHNEQFF.

This clone was recorded only once. The junction does not match germline at one end; this may be a read error. The chain employs TRBV7-9 and TRBJ2-5; the D is unclear. Germline V gene lookup returns CDR1 SEHNR and CDR2 FQNEAQ (reference sequence). The CDR3 consists of 13 residues. The CDR3 bases are TGTGTCAGCAACGTTGGACGTCAAGAGACCCAGTACTTC. This sequence encodes CVSNVGRQETQYF.

This clone was seen once. This rearrangement joins TRBV29-1 to TRBJ2-5, with 13 bases identical to TRBD2. The J call is uncertain, as TRBJ2-7 better fits the DNA end. Germline CDR1 and CDR2: SQVTM and ANQGSEA. The CDR3 is 13 amino acids. In DNA form, the CDR3 reads TGCAGCGCTAGGACTAGCGGGAGTTACGAGCAGTACTTC. Translating it yields CSARTSGSYEQYF.

V and J are TRBV30 and TRBJ2-5; 11 bases fit TRBD2. With the DNA end fitting TRBJ2-7 better, the J assignment may be wrong. Germline CDR1 and CDR2: GTSNPN and SVGIG (reference sequence). The CDR3 contains 14 residues. The DNA for the CDR3 is TGTGCCTGGAGGCTAGCGGGAGGAGGGTACGAGCAGTACTTC. This codes for CAWRLAGGGYEQYF.

The chain combines TRBV6-1 with TRBJ1-5; D unresolved. The CDR3 length is 13 residues. Germline loops: CDR1 MNHNS, CDR2 SASEGT. Trimming pared 5 bases from V and 3 bases from J, leaving 8 bases between. The DNA of the CDR3 is TGTGCCAGCAGTCAAACGTACAATCAGCCCCAGCATTTT. It translates to CASSQTYNQPQHF.

The rearrangement links TRBV10-3 to TRBJ1-3; a possible D gene is TRBD1 (6 bases). The length of the CDR3 is 16 residues. Germline lookup yields CDR1 ENHRY and CDR2 SYGVKD. V shed 6 bases and J shed 2 bases, with 17 bases lying between them. The CDR3 DNA reads TGTGCCATCAGCCAATCACCCCGGACAGCTGGAAACACCATATATTTT. Protein product: CAISQSPRTAGNTIYF.

The J gene is TRBJ2-5, the V gene TRBV30; 7 bases line up with TRBD1. Near its end, the DNA agrees better with TRBJ2-7, so the J call may be wrong. The CDR3 contains 14 residues. The germline V gene has CDR1 GTSNPN and CDR2 SVGIG (reference sequence). CDR3 DNA sequence: TGTGCCTGGAGTGTACACAGGGGACCCTACGAGCAGTACTTC. It is translated as CAWSVHRGPYEQYF.

This sequence joins TRBV5-1 and TRBJ2-1; D call uncertain. Per germline, CDR1 SGHRS and CDR2 YFSETQ. V lost 3 bases, J lost 6 bases, and 19 bases lay in between. The CDR3 runs 16 residues. The CDR3: CASSSSAEPLPNEQFF. For the CDR3, the DNA is TGCGCCAGCAGCTCCTCAGCCGAACCGCTCCCCAATGAGCAGTTCTTC.

The genes are TRBV7-2 and TRBJ2-7, with D uncertain. Germline V gene data show CDR1 as SGHTA and CDR2 as FQGNSA. The V and J ends lost 5 bases and 3 bases respectively, with 8 bases between them. The CDR3 is made up of 12 amino acids. CDR3: CASSPKNYEQYF. The CDR3 nucleotides are TGTGCCAGCAGCCCAAAAAACTACGAGCAGTACTTC.

The J gene is TRBJ1-3, the V gene TRBV7-2; D unresolved. Germline assignment: CDR1 SGHTA and CDR2 FQGNSA. This CDR3 spans 16 amino acids. V gave up 5 bases and J gave up 0 bases, with 14 bases separating them. The DNA for the CDR3 is TGTGCCAGCAGCCCTCGTAGGACTCGCTCTGGAAACACCATATATTTT. It specifies CASSPRRTRSGNTIYF.

The chain uses TRBV28 and TRBJ2-7; 9 bases are shared with TRBD2. Germline lookup yields CDR1 MDHEN and CDR2 SYDVKM. This CDR3 region has 14 residues. V shed 6 bases and J 6 bases; nucleotides not matched to a gene: 9. The CDR3 region has the DNA TGTGCCAGCAGAACCATAGCGGGAGCGGGCGAGCAGTACTTC. Amino acids: CASRTIAGAGEQYF.

The genes are TRBV27 and TRBJ2-7; D might be TRBD1 or TRBD2, each matching 5 bases. The CDR3 length is 12 residues. Germline V lookup: CDR1 MNHEY, CDR2 SMNVEV (reference sequence). V was clipped by 4 bases and J by 4 bases, with 8 bases between them. For the CDR3, the DNA is TGTGCCAGCAGTTCTGGGGGTTACGAGCAGTACTTC. Translation: CASSSGGYEQYF.

The chain couples TRBV7-9 to TRBJ2-7; D is perhaps TRBD2 (6 bases). V shed 5 bases and J shed 6 bases, with 11 bases lying between them. The germline V gene encodes CDR1 SEHNR and CDR2 FQNEAQ (reference sequence). The CDR3 extends over 12 amino acids. CDR3 in amino acids: CASSRGDGEQYF. CDR3 sequence (DNA): TGTGCCAGCAGCCGCGGGGACGGCGAGCAGTACTTC.

The V and J genes are TRBV5-6 and TRBJ2-1, with 8 bases fitting TRBD2. The CDR3 runs 15 residues. J gave up 7 bases and V 4 bases, and 10 bases lay outside the gene matches. Germline V gene data show CDR1 as SGHDT and CDR2 as YYEEEE. The CDR3 reads CASSLNGRVGNEQFF. In DNA form, the CDR3 reads TGTGCCAGCAGCCTGAACGGGAGGGTAGGAAATGAGCAGTTCTTC. Filled out from reference TRBV5-6 and TRBJ2-1, the complete variable domain reads DAGVTQSPTHLIKTRGQQVTLRCSPKSGHDTVSWYQQALGQGPQFIFQYYEEEERQRGNFPDRFSGHQFPNYSSELNVNALLLGDSALYLCASSLNGRVGNEQFFGPGTRLTVL.

The V and J genes are TRBV7-2 and TRBJ2-7; D unresolved. The CDR3 spans 14 residues. Trimming took off 1 base at V and 0 bases at J, with 7 bases between the two ends. CDR1 is SGHTA and CDR2 is FQGNSA in the germline V gene. The CDR3 DNA reads as TGTGCCAGCAGCTTAGACCCGAGCTCCTACGAGCAGTACTTC. This sequence encodes CASSLDPSSYEQYF.

This clone has just a few counts. This chain connects TRBV11-3 to TRBJ2-2, with no clear D. The CDR3 is made up of 14 amino acids. The V gene lost 5 bases and the J gene lost 3 bases, with 10 bases spanning the gap. CDR1 and CDR2 (germline): SGHNT, YENEEA. The CDR3 loop is CASSKRGDTGELFF. Written as DNA, the CDR3 is TGTGCCAGCAGCAAGCGCGGCGACACCGGGGAGCTGTTTTTT.

The V call is TRBV18, the J call TRBJ2-7; 8 bases fit TRBD1. The germline gives CDR1 KGHSH, CDR2 LQKENI. J lost 7 bases, V lost 2 bases, and 10 bases had no gene match. The CDR3 totals 15 residues. CDR3 in amino acids: CASSPGGQGAREQYF. CDR3 nucleotides: TGTGCCAGCTCACCAGGGGGGCAGGGGGCACGGGAGCAGTACTTC.

This chain connects TRBV5-5 to TRBJ2-1; D call uncertain. The germline CDR1 and CDR2 sequences are SGHKS and YYEKEE (reference sequence). Trimming cost V 0 bases and J 12 bases, with 13 bases left between them. The CDR3 extends over 13 amino acids. The CDR3 sequence is CASSLAGTNVQFF. The CDR3 bases are TGTGCCAGCAGCTTGGCCGGAACGAACGTGCAGTTCTTC. Full variable domain (remainder filled in from reference TRBV5-5 and TRBJ2-1): DAGVTQSPTHLIKTRGQQVTLRCSPISGHKSVSWYQQVLGQGPQFIFQYYEKEERGRGNFPDRFSARQFPNYSSELNVNALLLGDSALYLCASSLAGTNVQFFGPGTRLTVL.

The chain links TRBV27 to TRBJ1-1; D gene uncertain. Trimming shortened V by 6 bases and J by 4 bases, and 24 bases separated the two germline ends. The CDR3 has 17 residues. Germline CDR1 reads MNHEY; CDR2 reads SMNVEV (reference sequence). The CDR3 region has the DNA TGTGCCAGCAGCCCTATATACGGCCGGGGTGCGGCCACTGAAGCTTTCTTT. This encodes CASSPIYGRGAATEAFF.

This clone was observed a few times. The V call is TRBV6-4, the J call TRBJ1-1; TRBD1 might be the D (5 bases). Trimming cost V 4 bases and J 9 bases, with 18 bases left between them. The CDR3 is 14 residues long. CDR1 is MRHNA and CDR2 is SNTAGT in the germline V gene. The CDR3 here is CASSALSGQGQAFF. CDR3 DNA sequence: TGTGCCAGCAGTGCTCTCTCGGGGCAGGGCCAAGCTTTCTTT.

This sequence joins TRBV6-1 and TRBJ2-7; 12 bases are a match to TRBD2. There are 17 residues in the CDR3. V was clipped by 4 bases and J by 1 base; unmatched bases: 8. Germline-derived CDR1 and CDR2 are MNHNS and SASEGT. The CDR3 DNA sequence: TGTGCCAGCAGTGCGGCTAGCGGGAGGGAAGGGTCCTACGAGCAGTACTTC. Its translation is CASSAASGREGSYEQYF.

The gene calls are TRBV2 and TRBJ2-5, with unresolved D. V lost 5 bases to trimming and J lost 5 bases, with 12 bases between them. The CDR3 totals 13 residues. The germline V gene encodes CDR1 SNHLY and CDR2 FYNNEI. CDR3 sequence: CASSWWVRETQYF. The CDR3 region has the DNA TGTGCCAGCAGTTGGTGGGTACGGGAGACCCAGTACTTC.

This CDR3 is CASSLRTGTSSYNSPLHF. In DNA, the CDR3 is TGTGCCAGCAGCCTTAGGACAGGGACGAGCTCCTATAATTCACCCCTCCACTTT. The V and J genes are TRBV7-2 and TRBJ1-6; 8 nucleotides match TRBD1. Germline CDR1 SGHTA, CDR2 FQGNSA. The CDR3 contains 18 residues. J lost 0 bases, V lost 5 bases, and 9 bases had no gene match.

The CDR3 DNA is TGCGCCAGCAGCTTGGCGGCCAGCTTGGGTGAGCAGTTCTTC. Its translation: CASSLAASLGEQFF. V usage is TRBV5-1 and J usage is TRBJ2-1; D ambiguous. Trimming took off 0 bases at V and 9 bases at J, with 13 bases between the two ends. The CDR3 spans 14 residues. Germline V CDR1 and CDR2: SGHRS, YFSETQ.

This clone appeared a few times. The V call is TRBV7-8, the J call TRBJ2-2; D gene ambiguous. Trimming took 3 bases from V and 6 from J, leaving 11 bases between them. The CDR3 has 14 amino acids. Germline V gene sequence: CDR1 SGHVS, CDR2 FQNEAQ. CDR3 DNA sequence: TGTGCCAGCAGCTTGGGTCGGCAGGCCGGGGAGCTGTTTTTT. This sequence encodes CASSLGRQAGELFF.

CDR3 loop: CASSRRTSGYITDTQYF. CDR3 sequence (DNA): TGTGCCAGCAGTCGCCGGACTAGCGGGTATATTACAGATACGCAGTATTTT. The chain links TRBV27 to TRBJ2-3; 11 bases line up with TRBD2. Germline V lookup: CDR1 MNHEY, CDR2 SMNVEV (reference sequence). The CDR3 covers 17 residues. Trimming at V came to 5 bases and at J to 3 bases, leaving 10 bases not matched to a gene.